The clone carrying this T cell receptor (beta chain) was seen repeatedly, ten times or more. The antigen is not known. Trimming stripped 6 bases from V and 7 bases from J, with 11 bases between. Germline-derived CDR1 and CDR2 are MNHEY and SVGAGI. The CDR3 is 12 residues long. The data were taken from a study of beta chain features in type 1 diabetes. Study overall: Patients did not differ from healthy donors in age, gender or cell yield. Sorted cells, approximately 110,000,000 in number, were examined across all samples. Study outcomes and limitations: Whether HLA type affects TCRB rearrangement stayed undetermined in the present work.

Via the markers CD45RO/CCR7/CD25/CD127/CD95/CD27, stem cell-like memory, regulatory, central memory and naive CD4+ cells were sorted. Expressed TCRB transcripts got sequenced, as all isolated RNA was reverse transcribed. Produced via immunoSEQ multiplex PCR; TCRdb's table is partial and in-frame only. Of hundreds of thousands of clones listed, 7% to 9% were seen once; the top ten hold around 0.44%. Sequenced input: central memory CD4+ T cells from blood. The rearrangement links TRBV6-5 to TRBJ2-3, with D perhaps TRBD2 (5 bases). The receptor's source is a woman under 30 in good health. CDR3 protein: CASRTEGNTQYF. In nucleotides, the CDR3 is TGTGCCAGCAGGACTGAGGGAAATACGCAGTATTTT.